The clone carrying this TCR beta chain was observed many times. Its cognate antigen is unknown. These data belong to a study of blood T cells in healthy people across ages. The V gene lost 0 bases and the J gene lost 8 bases, with 15 bases spanning the gap. The CDR3 totals 15 residues. CDR1 SGHRS and CDR2 YFSETQ come from the germline V gene. Findings and limits, study-wide: Higher naive T cell percentage went strongly together with higher TCR beta diversity. No one knew whether donors had CMV, which possibly confounded expanded clonotype changes. Diversity estimated from one million T cells was considered an underestimate.

Combining a sample-barcoded 5' primer with a J-beta primer mix, a second PCR ran for about 6 to 11 cycles. MiXCR, applied by TCRdb to the 5' RACE reads, yields one record per CDR3 protein. The sample lists roughly 680,000 distinct CDR3 sequences, 52% occurring once. Sequencing was carried out using blood. The receptor comes from an elderly woman in good health. This sequence joins TRBV5-1 and TRBJ2-1, with D hard to call. CDR3 loop: CASSLGQSERDEQFF. The CDR3 DNA reads as TGCGCCAGCAGCTTGGGGCAGTCCGAACGAGATGAGCAGTTCTTC. Full variable domain (rest looked up from reference TRBV5-1 and TRBJ2-1): KAGVTQTPRYLIKTRGQQVTLSCSPISGHRSVSWYQQTPGQGLQFLFEYFSETQRNKGNFPGRFSGRQFSNSRSEMNVSTLELGDSALYLCASSLGQSERDEQFFGPGTRLTVL.